This TCR beta chain is from a study of tumor-infiltrating lymphocytes in localized non-small cell lung cancer. To note about this clone: The antigen is unknown.

CDR3 length: 13 amino acids. V was cut by 2 bases and J by 4 bases, with 10 bases left in between. Germline values: CDR1 GTSNPN, CDR2 SVGIG (reference sequence). Libraries were prepared by immunoSEQ multiplex PCR; TCRdb keeps only in-frame clonotypes and omits some of them. The sample records 15,000 to 20,000 clones, roughly 78% being singletons. Study-level findings and limits: Tumors had more T cell infiltration than uninvolved lung, per TCRbeta sequencing and CD3 counts. Immunotypes IM1 and IM2 had similar TCR-derived T-cell fractions. Each assay used a separate piece of the same tissue.

The receptor was derived from a human donor with non-small cell lung cancer. This chain connects TRBV30 to TRBJ2-3, with D tentatively TRBD1 (5 bases). Sequences were obtained from lung tumor tissue. As DNA, the CDR3 is TGTGCCTGGAGTCCACTGGGGCCAGATACGCAGTATTTT. It encodes CAWSPLGPDTQYF.